The rows below give T cell receptor beta chains drawn from one sample of a study of CD8+CD57+ T cells in acquired aplastic anemia. TCRdb re-called the reads with MiXCR, one entry per CDR3 protein. The sample shows about 160,000 distinct CDR3 sequences, around 40% of them seen only once. Source material: sorted CD4+, CD8+, or CD8+CD57+ T cells (not recorded which) from PBMCs. These receptors came from a human donor in good health. The CDR3 runs from the conserved cysteine through the conserved F or W. The D gene is left open where the match is weak. Not all rows give a size; the values are once, few, many and, for expanded clones, a class.

cdr3_aa cdr3_nt d_call v_call clone_size j_call
CASSPPNLGQAEQFF TGTGCCAGCTCACCCCCAAATCTCGGACAGGCTGAGCAGTTCTTC TRBD1 TRBV18 NA TRBJ2-1
CSVRAPNTGELFF TGCAGCGTCAGGGCCCCGAACACCGGGGAGCTGTTTTTT NA TRBV29-1 NA TRBJ2-2
CASSITGVSYEQYF TGTGCCAGTAGTATAACGGGGGTTTCGTACGAGCAGTACTTC NA TRBV19 many TRBJ2-7
CASSLDRFGTGVETQYF TGTGCCAGCAGCTTGGATCGGTTCGGGACAGGGGTAGAGACCCAGTACTTC TRBD1 TRBV5-8 many TRBJ2-5
CSALPGGAYNSPLHF TGCAGTGCTTTGCCCGGGGGAGCCTATAATTCACCCCTCCACTTT NA TRBV20-1 many TRBJ1-6
CASSQVGSSYGYTF TGTGCCAGCAGCCAAGTGGGCAGCAGCTATGGCTACACCTTC NA TRBV4-2 NA TRBJ1-2
CASREWDRGHQPQHF TGTGCCAGCAGGGAATGGGACAGGGGGCACCAGCCCCAGCATTTT TRBD1 TRBV2 many TRBJ1-5
CASSGGQGIRGEQFF TGTGCCAGCAGCGGCGGACAGGGGATAAGGGGTGAGCAGTTCTTC TRBD1 TRBV7-2 medium-sized TRBJ2-1
CASSFWEEYTEAFF TGTGCCAGCAGCTTTTGGGAGGAATACACTGAAGCTTTCTTT NA TRBV7-9 NA TRBJ1-1
CASSLGDSATNEKLFF TGTGCCAGCAGCCTAGGGGACAGCGCAACTAATGAAAAACTGTTTTTT TRBD1 TRBV7-9 many TRBJ1-4
CASSLRTSGNSYEQYF TGTGCCAGCAGCCTCCGGACTAGCGGAAACTCCTACGAGCAGTACTTC TRBD2 TRBV5-6 many TRBJ2-7
CASSRSPQTAFF TGTGCCAGTAGCCGCTCCCCTCAAACTGCTTTCTTT NA TRBV19 NA TRBJ1-1
CASSEIRTYLSYNEQFF TGTGCCAGCAGTGAAATTCGGACTTACCTCTCCTACAATGAGCAGTTCTTC NA TRBV2 NA TRBJ2-1
CASSEDRVFTEAFF TGTGCCAGCAGTGAGGACAGGGTGTTCACTGAAGCTTTCTTT TRBD1 TRBV25-1 NA TRBJ1-1
CASSPRGGVPEAFF TGTGCCAGCAGCCCAAGAGGAGGGGTTCCTGAAGCTTTCTTT NA TRBV7-9 many TRBJ1-1
CASSLGQNLYEQYF TGCGCCAGCAGCTTAGGGCAGAATTTGTACGAGCAGTACTTC NA TRBV5-1 many TRBJ2-7
CASSSSGTSGRTSTDTQYF TGTGCCAGCAGCTCCTCCGGGACTAGCGGGCGCACTAGCACAGATACGCAGTATTTT TRBD2 TRBV7-1 many TRBJ2-3
CASSSTGTGSYNEQFF TGTGCCAGCAGTTCTACCGGGACAGGGTCCTACAATGAGCAGTTCTTC TRBD1 TRBV28 NA TRBJ2-1
CASSVISAGANSGANVLTF TGTGCCAGCAGCGTCATTTCGGCGGGGGCTAACTCTGGGGCCAACGTCCTGACTTTC NA TRBV14 NA TRBJ2-6
CSARVGLAATDTQYF TGCAGTGCTAGGGTAGGACTAGCGGCCACAGATACGCAGTATTTT TRBD2 TRBV20-1 NA TRBJ2-3
CASRHMTGYYEQYF TGTGCCAGCAGGCACATGACAGGGTACTACGAGCAGTACTTC TRBD1 TRBV6-1 many TRBJ2-7
CASKGDQETQYF TGTGCCAGCAAGGGGGACCAAGAGACCCAGTACTTC NA TRBV2 many TRBJ2-5
CSVGDGLGGNQPQHF TGCAGCGTTGGGGACGGACTAGGGGGCAATCAGCCCCAGCATTTT NA TRBV29-1 few TRBJ1-5
CASSLSGQVYGYTF TGTGCCAGCAGCTTGTCCGGGCAGGTTTATGGCTACACCTTC NA TRBV5-6 NA TRBJ1-2
CASSLEGGTDTQYF TGTGCCAGCAGCTTAGAGGGGGGAACAGATACGCAGTATTTT NA TRBV11-1 many TRBJ2-3
CASSPLTGTGIDNEQFF TGTGCCAGCAGCCCATTAACCGGGACAGGGATCGACAATGAGCAGTTCTTC TRBD1 TRBV11-1 once TRBJ2-1
CASSIRGTKSGELFF TGTGCCAGTAGTATCCGGGGTACTAAGAGCGGGGAGCTGTTTTTT NA TRBV19 many TRBJ2-2
CASSVVEGNEQYF TGTGCCAGCAGCGTAGTGGAGGGAAACGAGCAGTACTTC NA TRBV9 NA TRBJ2-7
CASSWDTGAYEQYF TGTGCCAGCAGCTGGGACACCGGGGCCTACGAGCAGTACTTC NA TRBV11-3 NA TRBJ2-7
CASSQAGASNEKLFF TGTGCCAGCAGCCAAGCCGGGGCTTCTAATGAAAAACTGTTTTTT NA TRBV3-1 many TRBJ1-4
CASSVHLGSDTIYF TGTGCCAGCAGCGTACATTTGGGGTCGGACACCATATATTTT NA TRBV9 many TRBJ1-3
CASSGTGVRQPQHF TGTGCCAGCAGCGGGACAGGGGTACGGCAGCCCCAGCATTTT TRBD1 TRBV2 NA TRBJ1-5
CASSPGQNTGELFF TGTGCCAGCAGTCCCGGACAGAACACCGGGGAGCTGTTTTTT NA TRBV6-1 NA TRBJ2-2
CASSWSVRASGEQYF TGTGCCAGCAGCTGGTCAGTCCGGGCCTCGGGTGAGCAGTACTTC NA TRBV5-5 many TRBJ2-7
CASSSRGGYTGELFF TGTGCCAGCAGCTCCAGGGGCGGTTACACCGGGGAGCTGTTTTTT NA TRBV7-8 many TRBJ2-2
CASSFRDTSYNEQFF TGCGCCAGCAGCTTCCGGGACACCAGCTACAATGAGCAGTTCTTC NA TRBV5-1 NA TRBJ2-1
CASIGGNQPQHF TGTGCCAGTATTGGGGGGAATCAGCCCCAGCATTTT NA TRBV2 NA TRBJ1-5
CASSFPHNSNEQFF TGTGCCAGCAGCTTCCCGCACAACAGTAATGAGCAGTTCTTC NA TRBV7-2 many TRBJ2-1
CAISESGTVKGNTIYF TGTGCCATCAGTGAGTCTGGGACAGTGAAAGGAAACACCATATATTTT TRBD1 TRBV10-3 NA TRBJ1-3
CASTTGTIYGYTF TGTGCCAGCACTACCGGGACAATCTATGGCTACACCTTC NA TRBV6-1 NA TRBJ1-2
CASSPVAGQMDTQYF TGTGCCAGCAGCCCGGTAGCGGGCCAAATGGATACGCAGTATTTT TRBD2 TRBV7-2 NA TRBJ2-3
CASSSWDRGYNSPLHF TGCGCCAGCAGCTCCTGGGACAGGGGTTATAATTCACCCCTCCACTTT TRBD1 TRBV5-1 once TRBJ1-6
CASSFEQGRGEQYF TGTGCCAGCAGCTTCGAACAGGGTAGAGGCGAGCAGTACTTC NA TRBV7-8 NA TRBJ2-7
CASSFWGLQGEQFF TGTGCCAGCAGCTTTTGGGGGCTACAAGGTGAGCAGTTCTTC NA TRBV7-6 NA TRBJ2-1
CSARENEQYF TGCAGTGCTAGAGAGAACGAGCAGTACTTC NA TRBV20-1 NA TRBJ2-7
CASRGTSGGTYNEQFF TGTGCCAGCAGGGGGACTAGCGGGGGGACCTACAATGAGCAGTTCTTC TRBD2 TRBV7-2 many TRBJ2-1